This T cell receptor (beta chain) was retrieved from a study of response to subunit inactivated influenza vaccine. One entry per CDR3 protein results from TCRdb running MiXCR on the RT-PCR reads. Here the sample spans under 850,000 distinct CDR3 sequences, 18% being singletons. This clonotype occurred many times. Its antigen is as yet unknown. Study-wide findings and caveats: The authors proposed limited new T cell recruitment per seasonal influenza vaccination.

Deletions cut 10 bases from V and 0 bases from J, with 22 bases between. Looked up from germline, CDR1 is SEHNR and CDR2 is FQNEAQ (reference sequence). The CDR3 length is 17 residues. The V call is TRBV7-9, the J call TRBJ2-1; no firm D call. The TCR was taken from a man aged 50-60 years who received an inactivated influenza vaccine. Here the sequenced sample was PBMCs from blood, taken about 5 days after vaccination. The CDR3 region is CAISSRSSQSSYNEQFF. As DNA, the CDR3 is TGTGCCATATCCTCGAGGAGTAGCCAGAGCTCCTACAATGAGCAGTTCTTC.